This T cell receptor beta chain derives from a study of blood T cell repertoires in COVID-19. Across the study: Samples came from the United States, Italy and Spain, spanning acute and convalescent COVID-19. PBMCs, B-cell-depleted T cells, or T cells were the source of the cDNA or gDNA that made up the material.

The V gene lost 4 bases and the J gene lost 3 bases, with 10 bases spanning the gap. This CDR3 contains 13 residues. Germline CDR1 is SNHLY and CDR2 is FYNNEI. In the original workflow: Estimated nucleated cell counts came from reference gene primer amplification. Sequenced by immunoSEQ multiplex PCR; TCRdb stores in-frame clones only, minus some. V, J and clone size reflect that table, while D and trimming were determined from the DNA. The table has 90,000 to 100,000 clones, approximately 82% seen once. The receptor's source is a man aged 65-85 years with acute or convalescent COVID-19. Sequenced: peripheral blood. The chain recombines TRBV2 with TRBJ2-7, with D tentatively TRBD2 (6 bases). CDR3 sequence: CASSGNSGYEQYF. In DNA form, the CDR3 reads TGTGCCAGCAGTGGTAATAGCGGCTACGAGCAGTACTTC.